This T cell receptor (beta chain) was identified in a study of Graves' ophthalmopathy and Graves' hyperthyroidism. RNA transcripts yielded amplified TCR beta CDR3 regions. A first-round RT-PCR used HTBI primers, followed by a second-round multiplex PCR. Each CDR3 protein gets one entry after TCRdb re-called the multiplex PCR reads with MiXCR. The table includes hundreds of thousands of distinct CDR3 sequences, approximately 40% detected once. CDR3 length: 15 residues. The V gene's germline CDR1 is ENHRY and CDR2 SYGVKD. This clonotype was seen a handful of times. The junction and the germline gene differ at one end; a read error may be behind it. Moderate-to-severe activity, with CAS ≥3, NOSPECS ≥4 and duration under 3 months, characterized the donors with ophthalmopathy. Certain patients were not enrolled. These were patients with other autoimmune diseases, uncontrolled infections, pregnancy or lactation. The starting material, roughly 9.4 ml of fresh peripheral blood, provided the PBMCs.

The chain carries TRBV10-3 and TRBJ2-7, with a weak D call TRBD2 (5 bases). This TCR derives from an adult man with Graves' ophthalmopathy. The material sequenced was peripheral blood. CDR3 bases: TGTGCCAGCAGTTACCGAGAGGGAGCACCCTACGAGCAGTACTTC. Encoded protein: CASSYREGAPYEQYF.